This TCR beta chain was profiled in a study of breast tumors, draining lymph nodes, adjacent tissues. Study results and caveats: Tumor repertoires ranked between lymph nodes and nontumor tissue in diversity, with V and J gene preferences. Data only fit, rather than demonstrated, lymph node origin of most tumor T cells.

There are 13 residues in the CDR3. Germline CDR1 is LGHDT and CDR2 is YNNKEL (reference sequence). TCRdb called the multiplex PCR reads again in MiXCR, with one record for every CDR3 protein. The data contain approximately 20,000 distinct CDR3 sequences, 50% of them singletons. About this clonotype itself: Its antigen is unidentified. The junction does not match germline at one end; this may be a read error.

The chain uses TRBV3-1 and TRBJ1-3; D is ambiguous. The sequenced sample consisted of breast tumor tissue. The clonotype originates from a female donor with breast cancer. Some clones in this sample may be carry-over from other donors' samples. CDR3 DNA: TGCGCCGGCAGCCAAGAACCGCGGAGCACCATATATTTT. It translates to CAGSQEPRSTIYF.